This TCR beta chain was sequenced in a study of cytomegalovirus exposure and HLA in healthy donors (dated by TCRdb to the late 2010s). For the wider study: An earlier analysis of approximately 600 of the donors reported more than 250 Gb of sequence data and approximately 110 million unique TCR beta sequences from about 200 million T cells. Roughly 310 gigabases of sequencing data and tens of millions of unique TCR sequences were included in an early release covering 550 to 800 HLA-typed donors. Of the roughly 410 genotyped donors, 81% were placed in the genetic ancestry cluster associated with self-reported Caucasian donors. The study aimed to test whether cataloging public T cell receptors could reveal signatures of past pathogen exposure. The study used immunosequencing to profile the T cell repertoires of several hundred subjects and linked those repertoires to cytomegalovirus serostatus. Besides the first cohort of 666 subjects, a separate validation cohort made up of over 95 different subjects was used. High-throughput TCR immunosequencing, statistical association of individual TCRs with disease status, and machine learning were combined to predict cytomegalovirus infection status. A later analysis re-analyzed previously published TCR beta repertoires from 600 to 850 donors and added high-resolution HLA genotyping to study TCR occurrence patterns. The later analysis used no new phenotypic data to find candidate immune exposures, relying instead on TCR beta sequences and their occurrence across donors. In an earlier analysis of roughly 540 of the donors, high-throughput TCR beta sequencing was used to judge whether each TCR beta V gene segment behaved as functional or pseudogenic. Alongside the repertoire data, information on donor age, sex, ethnicity and CMV serostatus was compiled. A later genetic analysis took genome-wide SNP genotypes for about 65% of the 666 donors and used that subset as a discovery cohort. All discovery cohort repertoires had been generated on a single sequencing platform. Class I and class II HLA loci were covered by the typing at four-digit resolution. The number of typed donors differed by locus: about 620-640 for A, B, C, DRB1 and DQB1; approximately 540 for DQA1; 606 for DPA1; and approximately 450 for DPB1. Several DR-DQ haplotypes were treated as single units for association and clustering because of strong linkage in the cohort. Among about 410 genotyped donors of the cohort, an average of around 250,000 unique TCR beta nucleotide sequences was sequenced per donor, of which about 19% were non-productive.

Findings and caveats that apply to the study as a whole: A further reported finding was that TCR beta sequences accurately predicted the HLA-A and HLA-B alleles for most subjects in the first cohort. It was suggested by the authors that the approach could potentially be generalized to other disease states and immunological phenotypes. Strong co-occurrence of HLA alleles, especially DR and DQ, made assigning TCR associations to individual alleles difficult. An earlier analysis of around 540 of the donors showed that most TCR beta V segments appeared in productive rearrangements either about 90% or about 30% of the time, which broadly matched IMGT annotations. According to a later analysis, most CMV-associated TCR beta chains appeared to be HLA-restricted, and the HLA associations seemed to be driven largely by CMV exposure. Sequencing depth was assumed to be roughly uniform across donors in the presence/absence analyses, though that assumption may not hold. According to a later analysis, parvovirus B19, influenza, CMV and Epstein-Barr virus appeared linked to several top co-occurrence clusters. In vitro tests confirmed that a few of the cytomegalovirus-associated TCR beta chains recognize cytomegalovirus antigens. A cluster of highly shared sequence variants was judged likely to be a technical artifact of the sequencing pipeline. Only TCR beta chains were sequenced in this cohort, and the absence of alpha or paired-chain data limited detectable features. A later analysis found that TCR association rates varied across HLA loci, with DRB1 alleles showing the most associated TCRs and HLA-C alleles the fewest. Most TCR sequences were observed very rarely across donors, whereas some public TCRs were present in many individuals. The study gave a list of roughly 150 TCR beta chains associated with cytomegalovirus. Some IMGT-functional V segments, including TRBV6-2 and TRBV6-3, could not be told apart with the 87-base-pair reads, so those segments were excluded. For the cohort, immune exposure information was limited to CMV serostatus. The classifier was reported to diagnose cytomegalovirus status with high specificity and sensitivity in both the original cohort and the validation cohort. According to a later genetic analysis, donors in an Asian-associated ancestry cluster had fewer N-insertions in productive TCRs than the approximately 710-donor mean. Because counts were too low, approximately 15 rarely observed V segments, including chromosome 9 orphons, were excluded from the earlier analysis of roughly 580 of the donors. Specific HLA alleles were associated with 15,000 to 20,000 TCR beta sequences at a false discovery rate of 0.05 in a later analysis. HLA typing was unavailable for some donors at each locus, so association tests used only the typed subset. In a later analysis, HLA-associated TCR beta chains showed more clonal expansion and lower generation probabilities than non-associated chains that were equally common. V-gene and J-gene trimming of TCR beta chains was associated with a missense DCLRE1C variant in a later genetic analysis, and the association was replicated in an independent cohort. Linkage disequilibrium might explain the correlated functional status among segregating V segments, but an unknown experimental factor could not be ruled out.

The cohort was made up of 666 healthy bone marrow donors. At the time of sampling, every cohort member was nominally healthy, though immune exposures that went unrecorded were likely present. The donor was CMV seropositive and belonged to the group of 250 to 300 seropositive cohort members. A peripheral blood sample was provided by each donor, and peripheral blood mononuclear cells were used for TCR beta sequencing. The Qiagen DNeasy Blood Extraction Kit was used to extract genomic DNA from the blood cell samples. Turning to this clone: What antigen it recognizes has not been identified. Base qualities are not provided; no much larger clone lies one nucleotide away.

Measured from the cysteine to the phenylalanine, the CDR3 is 16 residues long. CDR3 DNA only is kept here, 48 bases in frame from base 1. Per the germline V gene (reference sequence), MNHEY is the CDR1 and SMNVEV is the CDR2. Trimming leaves V shorter by 4 bases and J shorter by 6 bases, with the junction holding 9 bases beyond the gene matches. Library preparation was by the immunoSEQ multiplex PCR assay. For the multiplex PCR, a mixture combining 60 forward primers for TCR Vbeta segments and 13 reverse primers for TCR Jbeta segments was used. The CDR3 region of rearranged TCR beta genes was amplified from genomic DNA with a multiplex PCR assay. Amplified TCR beta libraries were sequenced as 87-base-pair reads on the Illumina HiSeq System. Per the source publication's procedure: A later analysis tallied around 80 million unique TCR beta chains across the 666 repertoires, and about 12 million of those chains were shared by two or more donors. Raw reads were error-corrected and collapsed into unique sequences by a nearest-neighbor algorithm in which closely related sequences were merged to remove PCR and sequencing errors. CDR3 sequences were aligned to IMGT reference sequences to assign V, D and J gene segments. For a sequence to be retained, a match of at least six nucleotides to both a V gene segment and a J gene segment was required. Rearrangements were classified as productive when the CDR3 lacked stop codons and remained in frame with V and J, and all other rearrangements were classified as non-productive. CDR3 was defined by IMGT convention, running from the second conserved V-encoded cysteine to the conserved J-encoded phenylalanine. Sequences without an unambiguous match to a single V gene segment were excluded from the earlier analysis of about 640 of the donors. An earlier analysis of around 600 of the donors classified V segments as functional when productive rearrangements were above 56.7% and as segregating when the standard deviation between donors was above 5%. A statistical classification framework was built for diagnosing cytomegalovirus status from the catalog of TCR beta chain sequences. In a later analysis, V and J genes were assigned by comparing TCR nucleotide sequences against IMGT/GENE-DB human TR gene sequences. The TCRdist pipeline was used in a later analysis to assign CDR3 sequences and most-parsimonious VDJ recombination scenarios. A later analysis defined each TCR beta chain by its CDR3 amino acid sequence plus V-gene family, and excluded reads lacking a unique V-gene family. In a later analysis, approximately 590 highly shared, low-generation-probability nucleotide sequences were removed to address suspected cross-contamination and a sequencing artifact. In a later analysis, a clonal expansion index for each public chain was calculated from normalized within-repertoire ranks of inferred template counts. In a later analysis, generation probabilities were computed using a VDJ recombination model fitted to out-of-frame rearrangements, and the results were checked against IGoR. In a later analysis, TCR-TCR, TCR-HLA and TCR-CMV co-occurrence was scored with hypergeometric tests, and a repertoire-size bias correction was applied to TCR pairs. To estimate false discovery rates, a later analysis permuted the HLA or CMV assignments 20 times. In a later analysis, co-occurring TCRs were grouped using DBSCAN, with TCRdist sequence similarity added in when clustering inside HLA-allele-positive subsets. Co-occurrence clustering excluded repertoires with fewer than 30,000 or more than 120,000 public chains, plus five with anomalous nucleotide sharing. Here the immuneACCESS table is served through TCRdb, limited to in-frame sequences with V and J called. Missing clones are a known gap in these copies; in checked studies unresolved V genes cover under half, and the rest lacks a known reason. The V and J calls and clone size were taken over from that table, and D and trimming were inferred from the DNA. This sample holds around 130,000 clones; approximately 74% were observed only once. The top ten clonotypes cover 6% to 8.5% of the sample.

Source material: PBMCs. The chain is made from TRBV27 and TRBJ2-1; 10 central bases correspond to TRBD2. The TCR was taken from a man aged 40-50 years in good health and CMV-seropositive. The DNA is TGTGCCAGCAGTTCCCGAGTCGCTAGCGGGGGCAATGAGCAGTTCTTC. This translates into CASSSRVASGGNEQFF.